These T cell receptor beta chains were read from a single sample in a study of cytomegalovirus exposure and HLA in healthy donors. The assay was immunoSEQ multiplex PCR, and TCRdb's table has in-frame clones only and misses some. This sample yields just over 150,000 clones, of which approximately 80% are seen a single time; 5.5% to 8.5% belongs to the top ten. Material: PBMCs. These receptors came from a woman between 45 and 65 years old in good health and CMV-seropositive. Both conserved end residues are part of each CDR3. D genes are given only for firm matches. Size values are once, few and many counts, or a class for expanded clones, and some rows have none.

J gene: TRBJ1-2; D gene: .; V gene: TRBV2; clone size: .; CDR3 protein: CASTKSGASGDGYTF; CDR3 DNA: TGTGCCAGCACAAAATCAGGGGCGAGTGGGGATGGCTACACCTTC
J gene: TRBJ1-1; D gene: .; V gene: TRBV7-9; clone size: once; CDR3 protein: CASRLQENTEAFF; CDR3 DNA: TGTGCCAGCAGGCTACAGGAGAACACTGAAGCTTTCTTT
J gene: TRBJ1-3; D gene: TRBD1; V gene: TRBV30; clone size: .; CDR3 protein: CAWSATDRAPGSGNTIYF; CDR3 DNA: TGTGCCTGGAGCGCCACCGACAGGGCGCCCGGCTCTGGAAACACCATATATTTT
J gene: TRBJ2-2; D gene: .; V gene: TRBV19; clone size: .; CDR3 protein: CASSNGAWVGTGELFF; CDR3 DNA: TGTGCCAGTAGTAATGGGGCGTGGGTCGGGACCGGGGAGCTGTTTTTT
J gene: TRBJ1-2; D gene: .; V gene: TRBV5-5; clone size: few; CDR3 protein: CASSLAPGVGYGYTF; CDR3 DNA: TGTGCCAGCAGCTTGGCGCCGGGGGTTGGGTATGGCTACACCTTC
J gene: TRBJ2-7; D gene: .; V gene: TRBV4-3; clone size: .; CDR3 protein: CASSLARSYEQYF; CDR3 DNA: TGCGCCAGCAGCCTTGCTCGGTCCTACGAGCAGTACTTC
J gene: TRBJ2-1; D gene: .; V gene: TRBV14; clone size: once; CDR3 protein: CASSQDLYSNEQFF; CDR3 DNA: TGTGCCAGCAGCCAAGATCTTTATTCCAATGAGCAGTTCTTC
J gene: TRBJ2-1; D gene: TRBD2; V gene: TRBV6-1; clone size: .; CDR3 protein: CASRRRLAETNEQFF; CDR3 DNA: TGTGCCAGCAGAAGAAGACTAGCGGAAACTAATGAGCAGTTCTTC
J gene: TRBJ1-6; D gene: .; V gene: TRBV14; clone size: .; CDR3 protein: CASSKIGGSPLHF; CDR3 DNA: TGTGCCAGCAGCAAAATCGGCGGTTCACCCCTCCACTTT
J gene: TRBJ2-3; D gene: .; V gene: TRBV4-2; clone size: once; CDR3 protein: CASSQGGYTDTQYF; CDR3 DNA: TGTGCCAGCAGCCAAGGCGGTTACACAGATACGCAGTATTTT
J gene: TRBJ1-5; D gene: TRBD1; V gene: TRBV7-2; clone size: .; CDR3 protein: CASSLTGSNQPQHF; CDR3 DNA: TGTGCCAGCAGCTTGACAGGGAGCAATCAGCCCCAGCATTTT
J gene: TRBJ2-1; D gene: .; V gene: TRBV5-5; clone size: .; CDR3 protein: CASSINNEQFF; CDR3 DNA: TGTGCCAGCAGCATAAACAATGAGCAGTTCTTC
J gene: TRBJ2-3; D gene: .; V gene: TRBV9; clone size: .; CDR3 protein: CASTRGGTQYF; CDR3 DNA: TGTGCCAGCACTCGGGGTGGTACGCAGTATTTT
J gene: TRBJ2-2; D gene: TRBD2; V gene: TRBV18; clone size: .; CDR3 protein: CASSPPRGGTGELFF; CDR3 DNA: TGTGCCAGCTCACCACCGAGGGGAGGGACCGGGGAGCTGTTTTTT
J gene: TRBJ2-2; D gene: .; V gene: TRBV29-1; clone size: .; CDR3 protein: CSVVLTGSTGELFF; CDR3 DNA: TGCAGCGTTGTCCTTACAGGGAGCACCGGGGAGCTGTTTTTT
J gene: TRBJ1-5; D gene: .; V gene: TRBV19; clone size: .; CDR3 protein: CASSIDPRGIYQPQHF; CDR3 DNA: TGTGCCAGTAGTATAGATCCCCGCGGGATTTATCAGCCCCAGCATTTT
J gene: TRBJ2-1; D gene: TRBD2; V gene: TRBV18; clone size: once; CDR3 protein: CASSPDGGGAYNEQFF; CDR3 DNA: TGTGCCAGCTCACCAGATGGCGGGGGGGCCTACAATGAGCAGTTCTTC
J gene: TRBJ1-4; D gene: .; V gene: TRBV6-1; clone size: .; CDR3 protein: CASNGGGNEKLFF; CDR3 DNA: TGTGCCAGTAATGGAGGCGGGAATGAAAAACTGTTTTTT
J gene: TRBJ2-1; D gene: TRBD1; V gene: TRBV19; clone size: .; CDR3 protein: CASSTNRGLYNEQFF; CDR3 DNA: TGTGCCAGTAGTACTAACAGGGGGCTCTACAATGAGCAGTTCTTC